One T cell receptor beta chain is described in this entry. What it recognizes is unknown. This table comes from immunoSEQ multiplex PCR, and its TCRdb copy is limited to in-frame clones, with some not included. The sample lists tens of thousands of clones, roughly 84% occurring once. The V end was cut by 7 bases, the J end by 2 bases, with 18 bases between. The germline V gene has CDR1 SGHRS and CDR2 YFSETQ. The CDR3 is 15 residues long. This sample is part of a study of lymphopenia after photon versus proton radiotherapy. Study-wide findings and caveats: Better survival with proton therapy was suggested as possible, not demonstrated. Post-nadir diversity loss with photons came from oligoclonal expansion, particularly CD8+ Temra cells. Under photons, naive T cells and diversity fell while effector/memory populations rose.

The chain uses TRBV5-1 and TRBJ2-5; D unresolved. This sequence originates from a woman aged 70-85 years with pancreatic cancer. Some clones in this sample may be carry-over from other donors' samples. The specimen comprised peripheral blood, sampled from a patient treated with proton-based radiotherapy. The CDR3 coding sequence is TGCGCCAGCTCAAGCACGGCCAGTACTCAAGAGACCCAGTACTTC. Residues: CASSSTASTQETQYF.